These T cell receptor beta chains were read from a single sample in a study of T cell responses to AZD1222 COVID-19 vaccine. Profiling relied on immunoSEQ multiplex PCR, and the TCRdb table lists in-frame clones only, not all of them. The top ten hold about 6% of the sample, which has about 98,000 clones, approximately 88% seen once. The sequencing here drew on peripheral blood, taken on day 0 of AZD1222 vaccination. The receptors shown here come from an adult in good health. The CDR3 runs from the conserved cysteine through the conserved F or W. The order of the fields is J gene, CDR3 length, V gene, CDR3 protein.

j_gene: TRBJ2-3
len: 18
v_gene: TRBV28
CDR3aa: CASSLSRTSGRGTDTQYF

j_gene: TRBJ2-2
len: 13
v_gene: TRBV6-6
CDR3aa: CASSSLTTGELFF

j_gene: TRBJ1-5
len: 13
v_gene: TRBV11-2
CDR3aa: CASSLDSPGQQHF

j_gene: TRBJ1-3
len: 14
v_gene: TRBV19
CDR3aa: CASQVGSSGNTIYF

j_gene: TRBJ1-5
len: 16
v_gene: TRBV6-2/TRBV6-3
CDR3aa: CASSSQEGASNQPQHF

j_gene: TRBJ2-4
len: 14
v_gene: TRBV11-2
CDR3aa: CASSQGTPRDIQYF

j_gene: TRBJ2-2
len: 13
v_gene: TRBV12-3/TRBV12-4
CDR3aa: CASSTQGAGELFF

j_gene: TRBJ2-1
len: 15
v_gene: TRBV9
CDR3aa: CASSAGTSGNNEQFF

j_gene: TRBJ1-2
len: 15
v_gene: TRBV19
CDR3aa: CASSIRPGRGYGYTF

j_gene: TRBJ2-3
len: 17
v_gene: TRBV4-2
CDR3aa: CASSQSAGATSTDTQYF

j_gene: TRBJ2-5
len: 16
v_gene: TRBV24-1
CDR3aa: CATSDSGQGAGETQYF

j_gene: TRBJ2-7
len: 15
v_gene: TRBV30
CDR3aa: CAWSPGTASSYEQYF

j_gene: TRBJ1-6
len: 16
v_gene: TRBV30
CDR3aa: CAWSTPAGPYNSPLHF

j_gene: TRBJ2-3
len: 13
v_gene: TRBV14
CDR3aa: CASSQNRGDTQYF

j_gene: TRBJ1-4
len: 13
v_gene: TRBV14
CDR3aa: CASARGTNEKLFF

j_gene: TRBJ2-7
len: 11
v_gene: TRBV30
CDR3aa: CAWQTGREQYF

j_gene: TRBJ1-5
len: 15
v_gene: TRBV5-6
CDR3aa: CASSLAGRGIQPQHF

j_gene: TRBJ1-2
len: 14
v_gene: TRBV19
CDR3aa: CASSMRDRLYGYTF

j_gene: TRBJ2-7
len: 14
v_gene: TRBV7-8
CDR3aa: CASSTRTGLYEQYF

j_gene: TRBJ2-2
len: 13
v_gene: TRBV27
CDR3aa: CASSLFRQGGLFF

j_gene: TRBJ2-6
len: 15
v_gene: TRBV29-1
CDR3aa: CSVRQGASGANVLTF

j_gene: TRBJ1-1
len: 12
v_gene: TRBV4-1
CDR3aa: CATRGTGREAFF

j_gene: TRBJ1-5
len: 14
v_gene: TRBV28
CDR3aa: CASSLSGRDQPQHF

j_gene: TRBJ1-1
len: 13
v_gene: TRBV29-1
CDR3aa: CSVEKGVGTEAFF

j_gene: TRBJ2-5
len: 14
v_gene: TRBV5-1
CDR3aa: CASSPTGSGETQYF

j_gene: TRBJ1-1
len: 12
v_gene: TRBV7-8
CDR3aa: CASSLGETEAFF

j_gene: TRBJ2-2
len: 15
v_gene: TRBV5-1
CDR3aa: CASSGRQGLPGELFF

j_gene: TRBJ1-3
len: 14
v_gene: TRBV10-3
CDR3aa: CAISATGEGNTIYF

j_gene: TRBJ1-4
len: 16
v_gene: TRBV6-2/TRBV6-3
CDR3aa: CASSYFQGRTNEKLFF

j_gene: TRBJ2-7
len: 15
v_gene: TRBV5-5
CDR3aa: CASSERLAGEGEQYF

j_gene: TRBJ1-2
len: 13
v_gene: TRBV20-1
CDR3aa: CSASPQGVDGYTF

j_gene: TRBJ2-5
len: 15
v_gene: TRBV19
CDR3aa: CASSIGQLYQETQYF

j_gene: TRBJ1-1
len: 14
v_gene: TRBV15
CDR3aa: CATSRRQGNTEAFF

j_gene: TRBJ1-5
len: 14
v_gene: TRBV9
CDR3aa: CASSPQGSNQPQHF

j_gene: TRBJ2-3
len: 14
v_gene: TRBV5-1
CDR3aa: CASGPGQGADTQYF

j_gene: TRBJ2-1
len: 14
v_gene: TRBV5-1
CDR3aa: CASSPTGYGNEQFF

j_gene: TRBJ2-5
len: 15
v_gene: TRBV6-5
CDR3aa: CASSPLGGPQETQYF

j_gene: TRBJ2-7
len: 16
v_gene: TRBV28
CDR3aa: CASRTLIRQGAYEQYF

j_gene: TRBJ2-1
len: 14
v_gene: TRBV7-8
CDR3aa: CASSPSGRNNEQFF

j_gene: TRBJ1-2
len: 14
v_gene: TRBV5-1
CDR3aa: CASNVRGGGYGYTF

j_gene: TRBJ1-4
len: 14
v_gene: TRBV28
CDR3aa: CASSPQGTNEKLFF

j_gene: TRBJ2-1
len: 15
v_gene: TRBV7-2
CDR3aa: CASSFSISSYNEQFF

j_gene: TRBJ1-2
len: 14
v_gene: TRBV28
CDR3aa: CASSPGTPTAGYTF

j_gene: TRBJ1-6
len: 13
v_gene: TRBV28
CDR3aa: CASSWVGNSPLHF

j_gene: TRBJ1-1
len: 15
v_gene: TRBV6-2/TRBV6-3
CDR3aa: CASSYHRGLNTEAFF

j_gene: TRBJ1-2
len: 14
v_gene: TRBV3-1/TRBV3-2
CDR3aa: CASSQDVGNYGYTF

j_gene: TRBJ2-1
len: 12
v_gene: TRBV28
CDR3aa: CASSLGVTEQFF

j_gene: TRBJ2-5
len: 13
v_gene: TRBV5-4
CDR3aa: CASSYVPIETQYF

j_gene: TRBJ2-3
len: 16
v_gene: TRBV6-4
CDR3aa: CASSDNGGRDTDTQYF

j_gene: TRBJ2-1
len: 15
v_gene: TRBV19
CDR3aa: CASSPWTSGNNEQFF

j_gene: TRBJ2-7
len: 14
v_gene: TRBV6-2/TRBV6-3
CDR3aa: CASSSPFSGAEQYF

j_gene: TRBJ2-2
len: 14
v_gene: TRBV19
CDR3aa: CASTGQANTGELFF

j_gene: TRBJ1-2
len: 13
v_gene: TRBV13
CDR3aa: CASSQDGTYGYTF